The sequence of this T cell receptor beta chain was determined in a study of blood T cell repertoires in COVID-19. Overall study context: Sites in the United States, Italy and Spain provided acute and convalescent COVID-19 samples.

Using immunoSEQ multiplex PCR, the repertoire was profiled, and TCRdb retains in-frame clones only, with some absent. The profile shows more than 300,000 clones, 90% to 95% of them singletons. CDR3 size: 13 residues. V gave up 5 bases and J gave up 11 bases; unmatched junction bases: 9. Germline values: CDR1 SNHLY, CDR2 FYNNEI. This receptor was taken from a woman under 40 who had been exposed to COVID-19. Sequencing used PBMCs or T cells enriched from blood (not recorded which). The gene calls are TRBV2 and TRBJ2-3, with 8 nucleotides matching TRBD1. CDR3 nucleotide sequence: TGTGCCAGCAGTTTTTACAGGGGGGAAGGGCAGTATTTT. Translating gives CASSFYRGEGQYF.